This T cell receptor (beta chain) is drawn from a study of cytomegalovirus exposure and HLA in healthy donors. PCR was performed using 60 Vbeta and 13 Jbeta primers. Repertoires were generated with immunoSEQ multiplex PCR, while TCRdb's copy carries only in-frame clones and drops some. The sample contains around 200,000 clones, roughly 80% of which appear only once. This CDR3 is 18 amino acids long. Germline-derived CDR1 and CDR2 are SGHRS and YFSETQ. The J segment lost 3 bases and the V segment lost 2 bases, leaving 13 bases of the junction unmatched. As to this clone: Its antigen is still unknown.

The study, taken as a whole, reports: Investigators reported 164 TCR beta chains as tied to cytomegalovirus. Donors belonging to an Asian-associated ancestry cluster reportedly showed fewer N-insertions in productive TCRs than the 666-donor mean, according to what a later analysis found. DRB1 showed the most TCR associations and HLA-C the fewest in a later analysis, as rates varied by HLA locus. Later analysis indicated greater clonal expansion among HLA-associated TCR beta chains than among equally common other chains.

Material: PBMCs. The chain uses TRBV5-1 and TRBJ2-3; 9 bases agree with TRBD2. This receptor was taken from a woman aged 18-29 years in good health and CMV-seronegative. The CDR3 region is CASSLERIGLALTDTQYF. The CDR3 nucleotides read TGCGCCAGCAGCTTAGAGAGGATCGGACTAGCGTTAACAGATACGCAGTATTTT.